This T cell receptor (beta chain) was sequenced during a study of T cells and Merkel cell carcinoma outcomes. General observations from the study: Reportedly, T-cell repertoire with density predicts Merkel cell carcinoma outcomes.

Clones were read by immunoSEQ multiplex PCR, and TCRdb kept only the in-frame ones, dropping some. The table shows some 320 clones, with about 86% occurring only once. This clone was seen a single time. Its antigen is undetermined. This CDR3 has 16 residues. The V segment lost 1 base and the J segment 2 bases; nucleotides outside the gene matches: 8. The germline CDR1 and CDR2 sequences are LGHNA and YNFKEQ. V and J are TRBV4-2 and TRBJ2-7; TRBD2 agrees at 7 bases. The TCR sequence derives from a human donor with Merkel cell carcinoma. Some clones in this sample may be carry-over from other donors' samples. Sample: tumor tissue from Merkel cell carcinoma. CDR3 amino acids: CASSQGAGGGAYEQYF. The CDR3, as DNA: TGTGCCAGCAGCCAAGGGGCCGGCGGGGGTGCCTACGAGCAGTACTTC.